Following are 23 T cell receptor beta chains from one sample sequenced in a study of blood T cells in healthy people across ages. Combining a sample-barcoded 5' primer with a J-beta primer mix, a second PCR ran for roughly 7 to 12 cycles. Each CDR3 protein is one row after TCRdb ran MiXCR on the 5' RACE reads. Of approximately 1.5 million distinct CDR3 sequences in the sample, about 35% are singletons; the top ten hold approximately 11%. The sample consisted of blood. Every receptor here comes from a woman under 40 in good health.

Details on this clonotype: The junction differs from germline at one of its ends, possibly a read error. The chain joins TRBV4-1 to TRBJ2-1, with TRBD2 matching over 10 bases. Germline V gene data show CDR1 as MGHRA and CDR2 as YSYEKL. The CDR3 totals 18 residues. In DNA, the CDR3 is TGCGCCAGCACAGCTGGGGCTAGCGGGGGAACAACCTACAATGAGCGGTTCTTC. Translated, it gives CASTAGASGGTTYNERFF.

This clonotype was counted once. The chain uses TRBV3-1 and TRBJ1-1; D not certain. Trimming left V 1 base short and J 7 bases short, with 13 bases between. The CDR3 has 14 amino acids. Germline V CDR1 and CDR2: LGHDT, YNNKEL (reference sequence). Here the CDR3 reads CASSQGGIGIEAFF. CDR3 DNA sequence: TGTGCCAGCAGCCAAGGGGGAATTGGCATTGAAGCTTTCTTT. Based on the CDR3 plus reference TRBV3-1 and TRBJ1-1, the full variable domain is DTAVSQTPKYLVTQMGNDKSIKCEQNLGHDTMYWYKQDSKKFLKIMFSYNNKELIINETVPNRFSPKSPDKAHLNLHINSLELGDSAVYFCASSQGGIGIEAFFGQGTRLTVV.

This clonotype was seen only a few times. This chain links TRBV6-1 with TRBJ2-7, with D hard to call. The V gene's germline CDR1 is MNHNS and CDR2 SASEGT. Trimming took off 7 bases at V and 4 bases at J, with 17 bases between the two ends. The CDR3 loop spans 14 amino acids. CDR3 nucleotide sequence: TGTGCCAGCACCTCAAAAACTGGTAGTTACGAGCAGTACTTC. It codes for CASTSKTGSYEQYF.

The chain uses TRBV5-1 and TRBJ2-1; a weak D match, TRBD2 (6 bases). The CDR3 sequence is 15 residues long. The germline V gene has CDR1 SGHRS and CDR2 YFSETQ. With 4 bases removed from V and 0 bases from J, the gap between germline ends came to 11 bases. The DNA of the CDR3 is TGCGCCAGCAGCCATGACGGGAGCTCCTACAATGAGCAGTTCTTC. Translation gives CASSHDGSSYNEQFF.

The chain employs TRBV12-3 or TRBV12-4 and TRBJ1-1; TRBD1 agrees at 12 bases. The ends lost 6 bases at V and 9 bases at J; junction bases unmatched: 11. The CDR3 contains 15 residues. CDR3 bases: TGTGCCAGCAGACAGGGACAGGGGGCGAAGGTAAAAGCTTTCTTT. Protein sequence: CASRQGQGAKVKAFF.

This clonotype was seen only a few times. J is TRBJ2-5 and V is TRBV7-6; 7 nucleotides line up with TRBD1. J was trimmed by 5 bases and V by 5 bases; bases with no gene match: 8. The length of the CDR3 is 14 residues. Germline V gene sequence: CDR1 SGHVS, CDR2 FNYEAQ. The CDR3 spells CASSRETGLETQYF. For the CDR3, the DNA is TGTGCCAGCAGCCGAGAGACAGGGTTGGAGACCCAGTACTTC.

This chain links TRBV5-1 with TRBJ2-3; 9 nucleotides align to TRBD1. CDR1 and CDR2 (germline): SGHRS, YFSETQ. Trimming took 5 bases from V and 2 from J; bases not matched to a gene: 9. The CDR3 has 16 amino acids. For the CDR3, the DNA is TGCGCCAGCAGTCTGCTATGGGACAGGGACACAGATACGCAGTATTTT. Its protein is CASSLLWDRDTDTQYF.

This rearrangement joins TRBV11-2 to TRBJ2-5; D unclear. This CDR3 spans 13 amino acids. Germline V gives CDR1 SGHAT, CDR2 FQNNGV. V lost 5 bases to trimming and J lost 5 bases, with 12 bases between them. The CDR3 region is CASSHGGTETQYF. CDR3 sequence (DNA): TGTGCCAGCAGCCACGGTGGCACGGAGACCCAGTACTTC. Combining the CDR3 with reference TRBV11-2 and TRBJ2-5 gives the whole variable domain EAGVAQSPRYKIIEKRQSVAFWCNPISGHATLYWYQQILGQGPKLLIQFQNNGVVDDSQLPKDRFSAERLKGVDSTLKIQPAKLEDSAVYLCASSHGGTETQYFGPGTRLLVL.

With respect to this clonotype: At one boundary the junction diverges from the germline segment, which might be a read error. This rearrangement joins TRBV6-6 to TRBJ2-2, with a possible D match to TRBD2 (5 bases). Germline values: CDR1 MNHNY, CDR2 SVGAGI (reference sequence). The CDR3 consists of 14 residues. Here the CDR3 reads CASTTPRNTGERFF. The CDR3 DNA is TGTGCCAGCACTACTCCTCGGAACACCGGGGAGCGGTTTTTT.

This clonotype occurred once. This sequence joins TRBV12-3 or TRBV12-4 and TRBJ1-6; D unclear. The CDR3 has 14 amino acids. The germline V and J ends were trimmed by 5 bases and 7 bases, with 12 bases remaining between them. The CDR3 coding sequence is TGTGCCAGCAGTCGCGGTCGGGAGAATTCACCCCTCCACTTT. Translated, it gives CASSRGRENSPLHF.

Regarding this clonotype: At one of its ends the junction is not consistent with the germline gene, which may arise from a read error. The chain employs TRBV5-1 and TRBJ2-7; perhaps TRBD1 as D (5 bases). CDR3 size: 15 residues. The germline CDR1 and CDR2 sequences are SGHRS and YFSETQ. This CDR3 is CASSLTGFDSHEQYF. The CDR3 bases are TGCGCCAGCAGCTTGACAGGATTTGACTCCCACGAGCAGTACTTC.

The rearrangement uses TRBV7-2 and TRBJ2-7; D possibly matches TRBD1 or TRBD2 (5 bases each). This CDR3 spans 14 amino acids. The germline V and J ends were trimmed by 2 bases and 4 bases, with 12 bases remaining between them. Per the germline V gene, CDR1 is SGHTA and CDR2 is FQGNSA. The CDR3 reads CASSLLVWGYEQYF. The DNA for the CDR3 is TGTGCCAGCAGCTTATTAGTGTGGGGGTACGAGCAGTACTTC.

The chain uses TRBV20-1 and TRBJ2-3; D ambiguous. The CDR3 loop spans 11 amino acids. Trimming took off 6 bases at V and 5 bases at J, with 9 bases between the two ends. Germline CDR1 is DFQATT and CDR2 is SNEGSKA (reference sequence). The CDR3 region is CSAPWVDTQYF. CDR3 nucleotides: TGCAGTGCCCCCTGGGTAGATACGCAGTATTTT.

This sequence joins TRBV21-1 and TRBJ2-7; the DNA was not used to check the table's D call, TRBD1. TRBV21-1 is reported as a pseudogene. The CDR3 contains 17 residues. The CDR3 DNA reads TGTGCCAGCAGCAAAGAAGCGATTGGGCGGACCCGCTACGAGCAGTACTTC. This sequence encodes CASSKEAIGRTRYEQYF.

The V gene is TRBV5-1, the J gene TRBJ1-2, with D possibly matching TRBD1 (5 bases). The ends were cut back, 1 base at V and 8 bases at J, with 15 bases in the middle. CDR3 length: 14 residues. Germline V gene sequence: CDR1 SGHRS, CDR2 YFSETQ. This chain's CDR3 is CASSLTRVEGGYTF. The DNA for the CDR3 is TGCGCCAGCAGCTTGACCAGGGTCGAAGGAGGCTACACCTTC.

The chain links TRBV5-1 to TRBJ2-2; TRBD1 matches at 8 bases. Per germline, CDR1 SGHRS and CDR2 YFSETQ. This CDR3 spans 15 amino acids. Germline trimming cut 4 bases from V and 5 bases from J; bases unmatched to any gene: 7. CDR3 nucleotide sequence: TGCGCCAGCAGCCCCAAGACAGGGGATACCGGGGAGCTGTTTTTT. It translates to CASSPKTGDTGELFF.

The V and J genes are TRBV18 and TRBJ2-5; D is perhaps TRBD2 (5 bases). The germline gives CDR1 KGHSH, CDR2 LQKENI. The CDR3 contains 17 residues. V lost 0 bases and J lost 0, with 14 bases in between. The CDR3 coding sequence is TGTGCCAGCTCACCACCTCCTAGCCAGTACCACCAAGAGACCCAGTACTTC. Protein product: CASSPPPSQYHQETQYF.

In DNA, the CDR3 is TGTGCCAGCTCATCGGGACTGACGCGCTACTATGGCTACACCTTC. Encoded protein: CASSSGLTRYYGYTF. The gene calls are TRBV18 and TRBJ1-2, with D tentatively TRBD1 (5 bases). The V gene lost 5 bases and the J gene lost 3 bases, with 16 bases spanning the gap. There are 15 residues in the CDR3. The germline V gene encodes CDR1 KGHSH and CDR2 LQKENI.

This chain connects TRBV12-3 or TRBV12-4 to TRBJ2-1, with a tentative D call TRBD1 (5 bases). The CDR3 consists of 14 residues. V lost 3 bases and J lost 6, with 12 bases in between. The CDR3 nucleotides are TGTGCCAGCAGTTTTGACCAGACAGTCAATGAGCAGTTCTTC. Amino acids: CASSFDQTVNEQFF.

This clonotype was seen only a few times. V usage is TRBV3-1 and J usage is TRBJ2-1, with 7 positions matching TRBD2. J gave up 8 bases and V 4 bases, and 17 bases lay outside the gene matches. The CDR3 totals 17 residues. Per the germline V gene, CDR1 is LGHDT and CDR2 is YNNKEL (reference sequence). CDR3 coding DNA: TGTGCCAGCAGCCCCAGCGGGACCTCCGCGGAGATCGATGAGCAGTTCTTC. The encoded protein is CASSPSGTSAEIDEQFF.

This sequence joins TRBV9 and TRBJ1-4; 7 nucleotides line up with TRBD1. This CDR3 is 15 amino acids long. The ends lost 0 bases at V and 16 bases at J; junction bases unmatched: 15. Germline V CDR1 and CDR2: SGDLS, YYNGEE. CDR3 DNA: TGTGCCAGCAGCGTAGGCCAGGGGGTATTTGAAAAGCGGTTTTTT. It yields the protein CASSVGQGVFEKRFF.

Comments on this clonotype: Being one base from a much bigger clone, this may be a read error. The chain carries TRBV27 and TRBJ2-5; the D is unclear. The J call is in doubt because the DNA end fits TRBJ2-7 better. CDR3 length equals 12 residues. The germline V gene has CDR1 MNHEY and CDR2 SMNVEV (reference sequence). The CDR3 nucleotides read TGTGCCAGCAGTGGAGCTGGGTGCGAGCAGTACTTC. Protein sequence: CASSGAGCEQYF.

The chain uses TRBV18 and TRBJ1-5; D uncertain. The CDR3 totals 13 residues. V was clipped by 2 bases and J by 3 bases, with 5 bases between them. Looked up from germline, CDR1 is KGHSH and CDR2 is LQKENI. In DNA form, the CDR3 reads TGTGCCAGCTCACCAACAGACAATCAGCCCCAGCATTTT. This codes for CASSPTDNQPQHF.